Listed below are T cell receptor beta chains from one sample, sequenced in a study of blood T cells in healthy people across ages. TCRdb reprocessed the 5' RACE reads via MiXCR and lists one record per CDR3 protein. The profile shows 1,500,000 or so distinct CDR3 sequences, 55% to 75% of them singletons. The sample taken for sequencing was blood. Source of these receptors: a man between 18 and 35 years old in good health. The CDR3 runs from the conserved cysteine through the conserved F or W. D genes are given only for firm matches. Size is stated for part of the rows, as once, few or many counts, or as a class when the clone is expanded.

v_call	clone_size	j_call	d_call	cdr3_nt	cdr3_aa
TRBV28	.	TRBJ1-1	.	TGTGCCAGCAGTTTAGACTCGGGCTACACTGAAGCTTTCTTT	CASSLDSGYTEAFF
TRBV4-1	few	TRBJ2-1	TRBD2	TGCGCCAGCAGCCAAGATCCGAAGCGGGGGGGCCAGAATGAGCAGTTCTTC	CASSQDPKRGGQNEQFF
TRBV7-2	.	TRBJ2-5	.	TGTGCCAGCAGTCTCGCCCGGGGAGCATTCGGAGAGACCCAGTACTTC	CASSLARGAFGETQYF
TRBV5-4	.	TRBJ2-5	TRBD2	TGTGCCAGCAGATTCCTAGCGGGGGGGGCCGAGACCCAGTACTTC	CASRFLAGGAETQYF
TRBV12-3/TRBV12-4	few	TRBJ2-7	.	TGTGCCAGCAGTTCGGGGACCCTGCGGTACTTC	CASSSGTLRYF
TRBV2	.	TRBJ1-4	.	TGTGCCAGCAGTGGGGCCAGCCTTGGGGAAAAACTGTTTTTT	CASSGASLGEKLFF
TRBV4-3	.	TRBJ2-7	TRBD2	TGCGCCAGCAGCCAAGATGCTAGCGGGATTTACGAGCAGTACTTC	CASSQDASGIYEQYF
TRBV7-9	.	TRBJ2-1	.	TGTGCCAGCAGCATGCCATTCCTGGGATCCGATGGGAATGAGCAGTTCTTC	CASSMPFLGSDGNEQFF
TRBV20-1	.	TRBJ2-7	TRBD1	TGCAGTGCTAGAGCTTTGAGACAGGGCTACGAGCAGTACTTC	CSARALRQGYEQYF
TRBV10-3	once	TRBJ1-4	.	TGTGCCATCAGTTCCCCGACAGGTGGTAATGAAAAACTGTTTTTT	CAISSPTGGNEKLFF
TRBV6-6	.	TRBJ2-1	TRBD2	TGTGCCAGCAGTACACGAGCGGGACCTGGGAATGAGCAGTTCTTC	CASSTRAGPGNEQFF
TRBV7-9	.	TRBJ2-7	.	TGTGCCAGCAGCTTAGGGCGGTCAGGAGGGTACGAGCAGTACTTC	CASSLGRSGGYEQYF
TRBV7-2	.	TRBJ2-3	.	TGTGCCAGCAGCTCATCGACCCCTCAGCGGTATTTT	CASSSSTPQRYF
TRBV10-3	.	TRBJ2-5	.	TGTGCCATCAGCTGGGACGTACAAGAGACCCAGTACTTC	CAISWDVQETQYF
TRBV20-1	.	TRBJ1-2	TRBD1	TGCAGTGCTATAGACGGGCGGGACAGGGTCTCTGGTGGCTACACCTTC	CSAIDGRDRVSGGYTF
TRBV6-1	.	TRBJ2-3	TRBD2	TGTGCCAGCAAGAGGACTAGCGGGTCTAGCACAGATACGCAGTATTTT	CASKRTSGSSTDTQYF
TRBV7-2	once	TRBJ1-3	.	TGTGCCAGCAGCGTCCGGAGGGGGATGTCTGGAAACACCATATATTTT	CASSVRRGMSGNTIYF
TRBV20-1	.	TRBJ1-1	.	TGCAGTGCTAGAGATATGGGGGCTGAAGCTTTCTTT	CSARDMGAEAFF
TRBV4-1	.	TRBJ1-2	.	TGCGCCAGCAGCCAAGACAAGTCGCTCTCTGGCTACACCTTC	CASSQDKSLSGYTF
TRBV20-1	few	TRBJ2-4	.	TGCAGTGCTCGGCCCCGGCCAGTAGCCAAAAACATTCAGTACTTC	CSARPRPVAKNIQYF
TRBV7-2	.	TRBJ1-6	.	TGTGCCAGCAGCTTAGTCCCCAGGGGAAATTCACCCCTCCACTTT	CASSLVPRGNSPLHF
TRBV7-9	.	TRBJ1-1	.	TGTGCCGGCAGCTTCGAGGTTGAAGCTTTCTTT	CAGSFEVEAFF
TRBV7-2	.	TRBJ2-2	.	TGTGCCAGCAGCTTAGGGGCAGGATTGGGCGGGGAGCTGTTTTTT	CASSLGAGLGGELFF
TRBV5-1	.	TRBJ2-7	.	TGCGCCAGCAGCTTGGTGGGTCTAGCTTTAGAGACCCATTACTTC	CASSLVGLALETHYF
TRBV19	.	TRBJ2-1	.	TGTGCCAGTAGTACCGGCAGGGGAGGCTACAATGAGCAGTTCTTC	CASSTGRGGYNEQFF
TRBV20-1	.	TRBJ2-7	.	TGCAGTGCTTACTCGGGACTTGCTCACGAGCAGTACTTC	CSAYSGLAHEQYF
TRBV27	.	TRBJ1-1	.	TGTGCCAGCAGTTTTAGGACAGATTCTCCTGAAGCTTTCTTT	CASSFRTDSPEAFF
TRBV3-1	.	TRBJ2-1	.	TGTGCCAGCAGCCAAGACGACGGTAGCTCCTACAATGAGCAGTTCTTC	CASSQDDGSSYNEQFF
TRBV10-2	.	TRBJ2-1	TRBD1	TGCGCCAGCAGACACGACAGGGATGAGCAGTTCTTC	CASRHDRDEQFF
TRBV27	.	TRBJ2-7	.	TGTGCCAGCAGTAGTGTGACGGCGCCCTACGAGCAGTACTTC	CASSSVTAPYEQYF
TRBV5-1	.	TRBJ1-1	TRBD1	TGCGCCAGCAGAAAAGAGACAGGGAGCACTGAAGCTTTCTTT	CASRKETGSTEAFF
TRBV14	.	TRBJ2-2	.	TGTGCCAGCAGGGAATTTCCGAACACCGGGGAGCTGTTTTTT	CASREFPNTGELFF
TRBV10-1	.	TRBJ2-3	TRBD2	TGCGCCAGCAGTTTCGGACTAGCCAAAGATACGCAGTATTTT	CASSFGLAKDTQYF
TRBV12-3/TRBV12-4	.	TRBJ2-6	TRBD2	TGTGCCACCTTCGGGGGGGCGAGCTCTGGGGCCAACGTCCTGACTTTC	CATFGGASSGANVLTF
TRBV12-3/TRBV12-4	.	TRBJ2-5	.	TGTGCCAGCAGTGTGGCAGGGTCGAAGACCCAGTACTTC	CASSVAGSKTQYF
TRBV27	.	TRBJ2-7	.	TGTGCCAGCAGTTTAACACTTGCCGCGATTCAGTACTTC	CASSLTLAAIQYF
TRBV20-1	.	TRBJ2-7	.	TGCAGTGCCCCCACAACCGGGGTCCTCGAGCAGTACTTC	CSAPTTGVLEQYF
TRBV4-3	.	TRBJ1-4	.	TGCGCCAGCAGCCGAACAGGTCTTAATGAAAAACTGTTTTTT	CASSRTGLNEKLFF
TRBV30	.	TRBJ2-7	TRBD2	TGTGCCTGGAACAGCGGGAGTTACGAGCAGTACTTC	CAWNSGSYEQYF
TRBV4-1	.	TRBJ2-7	TRBD2	TGCGCCAGCAGCCAAGTACTAGCGGTATACAATGAGCAGTACTTC	CASSQVLAVYNEQYF
TRBV24-1	few	TRBJ2-5	.	TGTGCCACCGCCCGGGGGCCAGGAGAGACCCAGTACTTC	CATARGPGETQYF
TRBV7-9	.	TRBJ2-1	.	TGTGCCAGCAGTATTTACGTGGGCACTGAGCAGTTCTTC	CASSIYVGTEQFF
TRBV6-5	.	TRBJ1-2	.	TGTGCCAGCAGTTACTCGAACAGGGAGGGCGGCTACACCTTC	CASSYSNREGGYTF
TRBV28	.	TRBJ1-2	TRBD1	TGTGCCAGCAGTTTGAGTGAATTCGTCATTGGCAGGGGGACCTATGGCTACACCTTC	CASSLSEFVIGRGTYGYTF
TRBV28	.	TRBJ2-1	TRBD2	TGTGCCAGCAGTTCCCCCTTCGCGGGGGGGTCGAATGAGCAGTTCTTC	CASSSPFAGGSNEQFF
TRBV15	.	TRBJ1-3	.	TGTGCCACCAGCCCGGGGTTTAACTCTGGAAACACCATATATTTT	CATSPGFNSGNTIYF
TRBV5-4	.	TRBJ1-4	TRBD1	TGTGCCAGCAGCGCCCGACAGGGGTTCTCTGAAAAACTGTTTTTT	CASSARQGFSEKLFF
TRBV6-6	.	TRBJ2-7	.	TGTGCCAGCGTAGGGGGATCGTGGTACGAGCAGTACTTC	CASVGGSWYEQYF
TRBV11-2	.	TRBJ2-5	.	TGTGCCAGCAGCTTAAGGTCTGAAGAGACCCAGTACTTC	CASSLRSEETQYF
TRBV28	.	TRBJ2-5	TRBD1	TGTGCCAGCAGTTCCGCCAGGGGGTTGGGGGAGACCCAGTACTTC	CASSSARGLGETQYF
TRBV7-2	.	TRBJ2-7	TRBD2	TGTGCCAGCAGCGGACTAGCGGGGGGCCGCTACGAGCAGTACTTC	CASSGLAGGRYEQYF
TRBV29-1	few	TRBJ2-1	TRBD2	TGCAGCGTTCAGCGGGAGGGCCCGTTTAATGAGCAGTTCTTC	CSVQREGPFNEQFF
TRBV9	.	TRBJ2-7	TRBD1	TGTGCCAGCAGCGCGAACAGGGGGTCCTACGAGCAGTACTTC	CASSANRGSYEQYF
TRBV6-1	.	TRBJ2-7	TRBD2	TGTGCCAGCAGTGAGGGTAGCGGGGGCTACGAGCAGTACTTC	CASSEGSGGYEQYF
TRBV15	.	TRBJ2-5	.	TGTGCCACCAGCAGAGTGGGCAGGGGCAGGGTTTTTGGAGAGCAGTACTTC	CATSRVGRGRVFGEQYF